This entry features one T cell receptor beta chain sequence. Different DNA sequences within this sample yield the same CDR3. Germline values: CDR1 MNHEY, CDR2 SVGAGI. CDR3 size: 13 residues. V was trimmed by 2 bases and J by 3 bases, leaving 5 bases between them. This sample was taken from a study of cytomegalovirus exposure and HLA in healthy donors. The study ran its PCR with 60 Vbeta and 13 Jbeta primers. The table came from immunoSEQ multiplex PCR; TCRdb's copy has only in-frame clones and leaves some out. The data show 100,000 to 120,000 clones, around 75% seen once. The sequenced sample was PBMCs. The source is a man aged 35 to 55 in good health and CMV-seronegative. The rearrangement joins TRBV6-5 to TRBJ2-1; unclear D gene. This CDR3 reads CASSYGGYNEQFF. In DNA form, the CDR3 reads TGTGCCAGCAGTTACGGCGGCTACAATGAGCAGTTCTTC.